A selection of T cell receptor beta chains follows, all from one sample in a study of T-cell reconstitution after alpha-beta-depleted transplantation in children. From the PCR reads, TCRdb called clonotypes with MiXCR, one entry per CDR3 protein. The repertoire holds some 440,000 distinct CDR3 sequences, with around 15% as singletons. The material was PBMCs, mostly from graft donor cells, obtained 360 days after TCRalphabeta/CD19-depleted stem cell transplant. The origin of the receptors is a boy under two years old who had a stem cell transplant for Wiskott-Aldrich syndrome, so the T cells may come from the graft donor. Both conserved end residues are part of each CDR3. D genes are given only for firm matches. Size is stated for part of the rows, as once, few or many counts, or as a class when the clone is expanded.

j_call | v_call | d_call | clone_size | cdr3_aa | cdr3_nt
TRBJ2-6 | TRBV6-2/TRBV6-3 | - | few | CASSYSSRGANVLTF | TGTGCCAGCAGTTACTCGAGTAGGGGGGCCAACGTCCTGACTTTC
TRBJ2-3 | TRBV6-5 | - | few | CASSYQAPSTDTQYF | TGTGCCAGCAGTTACCAAGCACCGAGCACAGATACGCAGTATTTT
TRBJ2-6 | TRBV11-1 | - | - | CASSLGWPLLSGANVLTF | TGTGCCAGCAGCTTAGGATGGCCGCTCCTCTCTGGGGCCAACGTCCTGACTTTC
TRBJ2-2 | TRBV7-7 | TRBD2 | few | CASSLAGGETGELFF | TGTGCCAGCAGCCTAGCGGGAGGAGAAACCGGGGAGCTGTTTTTT
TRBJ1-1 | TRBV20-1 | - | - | CSAKTDRLNTEAFF | TGCAGTGCTAAAACCGACAGGCTTAACACTGAAGCTTTCTTT
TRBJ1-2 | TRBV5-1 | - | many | CASSLGDRWEGYTF | TGCGCCAGCAGCTTGGGAGACAGGTGGGAAGGCTACACCTTC
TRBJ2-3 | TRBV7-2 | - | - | CASSLDSTSLTDTQYF | TGTGCCAGCAGCTTAGACTCAACTAGCCTCACAGATACGCAGTATTTT
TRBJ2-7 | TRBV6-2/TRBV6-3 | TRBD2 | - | CASRPRLADNYEQYF | TGTGCCAGCAGGCCCCGACTAGCGGATAACTACGAGCAGTACTTC
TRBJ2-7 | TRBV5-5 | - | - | CASSSGHFSYEQYF | TGTGCCAGCAGCTCGGGACACTTCTCCTACGAGCAGTACTTC
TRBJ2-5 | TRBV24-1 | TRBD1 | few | CATSSAGQALETQYF | TGTGCCACCAGTTCCGCTGGACAGGCCTTGGAGACCCAGTACTTC
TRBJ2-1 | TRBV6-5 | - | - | CASSYSKGTGDEQFF | TGTGCCAGCAGTTACTCGAAAGGTACCGGAGATGAGCAGTTCTTC
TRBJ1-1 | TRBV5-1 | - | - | CASSSNRMDTEAFF | TGCGCCAGCAGCTCCAACCGTATGGACACTGAAGCTTTCTTT
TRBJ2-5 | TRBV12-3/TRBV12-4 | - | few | CASSFGSRNQETQYF | TGTGCCAGCAGTTTCGGGTCCCGGAACCAAGAGACCCAGTACTTC
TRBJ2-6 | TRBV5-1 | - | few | CASSLFGPPSGANVLTF | TGCGCCAGCAGTCTTTTCGGACCGCCCTCTGGGGCCAACGTCCTGACTTTC
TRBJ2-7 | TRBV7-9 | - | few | CASSPRDTESEQYF | TGTGCCAGCAGCCCTCGGGACACAGAGTCCGAGCAGTACTTC
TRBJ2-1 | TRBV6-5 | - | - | CASSYRETYNEQFF | TGTGCCAGCAGTTACAGGGAAACCTACAATGAGCAGTTCTTC
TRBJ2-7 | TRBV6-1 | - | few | CASNLTPARPSYEQYF | TGTGCCAGCAATCTAACCCCGGCCAGGCCCTCCTACGAGCAGTACTTC
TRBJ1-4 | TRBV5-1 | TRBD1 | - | CASSLFPTGGRNEKLFF | TGCGCCAGCAGCTTGTTTCCGACAGGGGGCAGAAATGAAAAACTGTTTTTT
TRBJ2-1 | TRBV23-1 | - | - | CASSQSGRYEYNEQFF | TGCGCCAGCAGTCAATCCGGCCGCTACGAGTACAATGAGCAGTTCTTC
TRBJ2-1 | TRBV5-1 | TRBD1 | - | CASGLRGLGSYNEQFF | TGCGCCAGCGGCCTCAGGGGGCTAGGATCCTACAATGAGCAGTTCTTC
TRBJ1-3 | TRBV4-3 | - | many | CASSQEVRNTIYF | TGCGCCAGCAGCCAAGAAGTAAGAAACACCATATATTTT
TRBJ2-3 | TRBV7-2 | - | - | CASSRALISTDTQYF | TGTGCCAGCAGCCGGGCCCTTATTAGCACAGATACGCAGTATTTT
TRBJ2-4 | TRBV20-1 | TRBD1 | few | CSASRTGGNIQYF | TGCAGTGCGAGCCGGACAGGGGGGAACATTCAGTACTTC
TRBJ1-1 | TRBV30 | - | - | CAWSVLARNTEAFF | TGTGCCTGGAGTGTACTAGCCAGGAACACTGAAGCTTTCTTT
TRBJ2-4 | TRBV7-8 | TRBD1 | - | CASSPFRGAKNIQYF | TGTGCCAGCAGCCCTTTCAGGGGGGCCAAAAACATTCAGTACTTC